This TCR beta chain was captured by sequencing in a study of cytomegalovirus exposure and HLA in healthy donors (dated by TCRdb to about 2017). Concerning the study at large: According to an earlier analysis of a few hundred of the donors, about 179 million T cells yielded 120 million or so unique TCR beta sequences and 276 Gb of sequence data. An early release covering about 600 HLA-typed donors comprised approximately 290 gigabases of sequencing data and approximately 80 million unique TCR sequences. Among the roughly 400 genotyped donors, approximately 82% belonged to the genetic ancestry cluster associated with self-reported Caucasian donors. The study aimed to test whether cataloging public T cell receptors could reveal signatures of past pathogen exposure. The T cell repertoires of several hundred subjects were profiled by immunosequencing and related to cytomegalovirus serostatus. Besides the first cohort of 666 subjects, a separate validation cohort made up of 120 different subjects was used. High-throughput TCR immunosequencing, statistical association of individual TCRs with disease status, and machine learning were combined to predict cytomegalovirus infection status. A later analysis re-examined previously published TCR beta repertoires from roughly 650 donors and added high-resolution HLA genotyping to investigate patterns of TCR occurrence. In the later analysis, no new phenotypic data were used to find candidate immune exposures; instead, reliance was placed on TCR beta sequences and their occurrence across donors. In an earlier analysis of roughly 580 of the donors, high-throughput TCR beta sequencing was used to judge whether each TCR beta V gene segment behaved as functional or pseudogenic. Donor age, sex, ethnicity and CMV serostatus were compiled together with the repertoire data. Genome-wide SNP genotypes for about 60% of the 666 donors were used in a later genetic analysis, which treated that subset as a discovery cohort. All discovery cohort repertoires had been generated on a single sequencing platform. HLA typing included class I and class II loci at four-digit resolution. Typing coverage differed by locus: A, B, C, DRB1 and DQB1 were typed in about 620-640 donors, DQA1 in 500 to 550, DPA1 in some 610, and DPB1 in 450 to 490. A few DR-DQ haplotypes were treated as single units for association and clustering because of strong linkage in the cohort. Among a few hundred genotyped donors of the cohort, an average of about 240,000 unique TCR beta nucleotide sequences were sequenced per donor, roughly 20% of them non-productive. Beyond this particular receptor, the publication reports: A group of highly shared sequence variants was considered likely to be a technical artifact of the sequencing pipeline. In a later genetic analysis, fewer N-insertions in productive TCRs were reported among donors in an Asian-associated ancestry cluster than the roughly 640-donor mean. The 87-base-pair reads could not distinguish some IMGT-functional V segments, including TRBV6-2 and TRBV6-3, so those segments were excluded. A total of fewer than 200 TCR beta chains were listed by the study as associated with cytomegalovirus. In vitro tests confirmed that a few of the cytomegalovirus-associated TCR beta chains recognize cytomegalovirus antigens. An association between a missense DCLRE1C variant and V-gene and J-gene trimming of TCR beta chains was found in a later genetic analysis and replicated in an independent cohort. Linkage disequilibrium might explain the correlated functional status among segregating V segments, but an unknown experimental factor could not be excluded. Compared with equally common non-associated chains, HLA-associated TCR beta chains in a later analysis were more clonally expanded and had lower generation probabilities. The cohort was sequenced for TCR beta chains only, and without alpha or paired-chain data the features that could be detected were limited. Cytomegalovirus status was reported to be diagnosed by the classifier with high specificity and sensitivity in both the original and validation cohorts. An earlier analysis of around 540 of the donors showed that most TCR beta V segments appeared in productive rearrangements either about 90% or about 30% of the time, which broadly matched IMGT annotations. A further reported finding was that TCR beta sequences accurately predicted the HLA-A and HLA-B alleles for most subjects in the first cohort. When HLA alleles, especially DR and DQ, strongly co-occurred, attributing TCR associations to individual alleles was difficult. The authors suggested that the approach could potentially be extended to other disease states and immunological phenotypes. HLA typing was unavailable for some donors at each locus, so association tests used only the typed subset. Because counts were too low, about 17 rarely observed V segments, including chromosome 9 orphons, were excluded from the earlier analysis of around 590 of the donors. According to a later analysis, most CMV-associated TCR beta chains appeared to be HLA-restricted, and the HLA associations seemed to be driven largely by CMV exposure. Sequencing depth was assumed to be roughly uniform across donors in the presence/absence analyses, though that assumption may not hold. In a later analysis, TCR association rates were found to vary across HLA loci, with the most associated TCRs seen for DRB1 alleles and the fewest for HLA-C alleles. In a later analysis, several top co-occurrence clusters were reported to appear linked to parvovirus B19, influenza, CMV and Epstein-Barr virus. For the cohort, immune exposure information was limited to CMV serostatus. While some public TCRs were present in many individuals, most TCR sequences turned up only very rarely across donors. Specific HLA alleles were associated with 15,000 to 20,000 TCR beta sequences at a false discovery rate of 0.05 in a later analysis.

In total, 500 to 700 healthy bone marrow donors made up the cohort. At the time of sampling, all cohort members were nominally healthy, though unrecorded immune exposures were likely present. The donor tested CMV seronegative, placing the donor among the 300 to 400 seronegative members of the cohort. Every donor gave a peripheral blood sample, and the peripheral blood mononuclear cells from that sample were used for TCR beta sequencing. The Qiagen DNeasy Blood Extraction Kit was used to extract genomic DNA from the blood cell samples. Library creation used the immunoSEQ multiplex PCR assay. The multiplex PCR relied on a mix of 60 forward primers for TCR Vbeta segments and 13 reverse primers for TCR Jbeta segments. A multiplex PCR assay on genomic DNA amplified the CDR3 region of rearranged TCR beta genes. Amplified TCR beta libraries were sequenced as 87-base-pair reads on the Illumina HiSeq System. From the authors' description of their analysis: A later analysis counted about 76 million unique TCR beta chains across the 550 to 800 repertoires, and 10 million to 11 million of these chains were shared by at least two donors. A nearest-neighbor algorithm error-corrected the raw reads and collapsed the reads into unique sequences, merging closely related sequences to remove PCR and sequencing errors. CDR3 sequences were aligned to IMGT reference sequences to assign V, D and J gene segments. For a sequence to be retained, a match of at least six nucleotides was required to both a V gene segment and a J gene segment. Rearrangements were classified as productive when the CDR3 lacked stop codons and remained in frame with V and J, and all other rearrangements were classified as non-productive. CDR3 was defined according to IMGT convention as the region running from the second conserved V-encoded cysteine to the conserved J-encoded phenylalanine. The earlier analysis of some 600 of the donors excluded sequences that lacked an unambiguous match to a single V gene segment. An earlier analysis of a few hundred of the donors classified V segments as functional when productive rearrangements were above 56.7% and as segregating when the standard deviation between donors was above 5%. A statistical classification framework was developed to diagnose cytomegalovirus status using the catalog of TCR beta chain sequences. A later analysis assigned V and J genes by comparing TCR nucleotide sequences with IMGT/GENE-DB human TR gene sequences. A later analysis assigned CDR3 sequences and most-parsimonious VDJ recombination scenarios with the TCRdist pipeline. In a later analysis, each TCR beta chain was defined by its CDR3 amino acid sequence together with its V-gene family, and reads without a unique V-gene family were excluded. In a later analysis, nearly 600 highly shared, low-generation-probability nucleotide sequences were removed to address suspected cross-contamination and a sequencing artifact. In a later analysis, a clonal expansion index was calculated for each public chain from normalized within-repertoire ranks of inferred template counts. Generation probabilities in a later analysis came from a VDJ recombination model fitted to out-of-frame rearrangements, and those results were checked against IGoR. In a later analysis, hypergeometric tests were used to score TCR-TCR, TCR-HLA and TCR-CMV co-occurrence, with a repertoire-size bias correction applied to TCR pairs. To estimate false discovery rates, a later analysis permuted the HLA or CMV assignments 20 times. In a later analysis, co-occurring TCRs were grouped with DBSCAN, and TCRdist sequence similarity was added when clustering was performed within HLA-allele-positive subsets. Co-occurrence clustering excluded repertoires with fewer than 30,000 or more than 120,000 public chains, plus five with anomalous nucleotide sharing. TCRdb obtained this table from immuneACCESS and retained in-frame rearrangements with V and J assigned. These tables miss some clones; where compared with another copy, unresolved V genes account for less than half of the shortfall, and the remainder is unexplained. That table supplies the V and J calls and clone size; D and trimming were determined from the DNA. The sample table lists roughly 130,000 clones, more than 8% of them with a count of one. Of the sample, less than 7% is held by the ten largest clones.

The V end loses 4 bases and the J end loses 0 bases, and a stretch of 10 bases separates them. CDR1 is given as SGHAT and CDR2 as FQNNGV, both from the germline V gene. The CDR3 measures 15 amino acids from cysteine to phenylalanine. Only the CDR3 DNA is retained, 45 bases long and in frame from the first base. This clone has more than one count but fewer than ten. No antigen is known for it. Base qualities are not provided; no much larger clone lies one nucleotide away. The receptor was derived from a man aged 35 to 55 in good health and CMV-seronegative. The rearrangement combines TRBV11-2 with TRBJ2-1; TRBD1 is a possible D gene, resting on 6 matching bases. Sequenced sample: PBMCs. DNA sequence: TGTGCCAGCAGCTCAGGGGTAACCTCCTACAATGAGCAGTTCTTC. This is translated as CASSSGVTSYNEQFF.